These 3 T cell receptor beta chains came from one sample sequenced in a study of OX40 agonist ivuxolimab in advanced cancers. Clones were sequenced by immunoSEQ multiplex PCR, and TCRdb holds only the in-frame ones, with some missing. The sample holds around 50,000 clones, about 83% seen once. Specimen: CD4+ or CD8+ T cells sorted from blood, collected in a trial of the OX40 agonist ivuxolimab. These TCRs come from an adult with an advanced solid tumor such as melanoma, head and neck, liver or kidney cancer.

The chain employs TRBV14 and TRBJ1-4, with 9 bases lining up with TRBD1. Trimming took 2 bases from V and 7 from J; bases not matched to a gene: 5. The CDR3 is 15 amino acids. Germline CDR1 SGHDN, CDR2 FVKESK. CDR3 DNA: TGTGCCAGCAGCCAAATGGGACAGGGAACTGAAAAACTGTTTTTT. Translating gives CASSQMGQGTEKLFF.

The chain employs TRBV5-1 and TRBJ1-3, with TRBD1 identical over 7 bases. CDR1 and CDR2 from the germline V gene are SGHRS and YFSETQ. With V trimmed by 4 bases and J by 4 bases, 17 bases remained unmatched. This CDR3 is 18 amino acids long. CDR3 sequence reads: CASSITVQGSRSGNTIYF. CDR3 DNA: TGCGCCAGCAGCATCACGGTACAGGGGTCCCGCTCGGGAAACACCATATATTTT.

DNA of the CDR3: TGTGCCAGCAGTTTGAAACTATTCACAGATACGCAGTATTTT. Translated: CASSLKLFTDTQYF. This chain links TRBV28 with TRBJ2-3; no reliable D call. Between the trimmed V and J ends, which lost 3 bases and 2 bases, there was a span of 9 bases. The V gene's germline CDR1 is MDHEN and CDR2 SYDVKM. This CDR3 has 14 amino acids. Complete variable domain (other parts from reference TRBV28 and TRBJ2-3): DVKVTQSSRYLVKRTGEKVFLECVQDMDHENMFWYRQDPGLGLRLIYFSYDVKMKEKGDIPEGYSVSREKKERFSLILESASTNQTSMYLCASSLKLFTDTQYFGPGTRLTVL.